One and the same sample provided the 16 T cell receptor beta chains below, sequenced in a study of T cell clusters in autoimmune cytopenias. TRB amplification used roughly 250 ng of peripheral blood genomic DNA. TRB was amplified by touch-down multiplex PCR, primer pools A and B combined. From the multiplex PCR reads, TCRdb lists one entry per CDR3 protein and no DNA. The specimen's table records approximately 15,000 distinct CDR3 sequences. These data were also filed under a second study, of T cell repertoires in aging, cancer and after chemotherapy.

Source material: peripheral blood. These receptors came from a human donor in good health.

The V gene is TRBV24-1, the J gene TRBJ2-7. Germline values: CDR1 KGHDR, CDR2 SFDVKD. The CDR3 has 12 residues. The CDR3 reads CATSDQGYEQYF.

The chain employs TRBV18 and TRBJ2-3. The CDR3 has 17 residues. The germline V gene encodes CDR1 KGHSH and CDR2 LQKENI. The CDR3 sequence: CASSPPGMELRTDTQYF.

V usage is TRBV6-5 and J usage is TRBJ2-7; the D call of TRBD1 rests on TCRdb alone, since no DNA is present to check it. Germline V gene sequence: CDR1 MNHEY, CDR2 SVGAGI. The CDR3 is 12 amino acids. The chain's CDR3 is CASRTGVGEQYF.

The chain is built from TRBV5-4 and TRBJ2-2; TCRdb outputs TRBD1, but without DNA this stays unchecked. This CDR3 is 15 amino acids long. Germline values: CDR1 SGHNT, CDR2 YYREEE (reference sequence). This chain's CDR3 is CASSLVADRAGELFF.

V usage is TRBV19 and J usage is TRBJ1-1. Germline assignment: CDR1 LNHDA and CDR2 SQIVND (reference sequence). This CDR3 comprises 14 residues. The CDR3 sequence is CASSITVMNTEAFF.

The chain couples TRBV5-5 to TRBJ2-2; TCRdb's D call, TRBD2, is unchecked because there is no DNA. The V gene's germline CDR1 is SGHKS and CDR2 YYEKEE (reference sequence). CDR3 length equals 13 residues. The CDR3 loop is CASILAGSGELFF.

The chain uses TRBV11-2 and TRBJ2-7. The CDR3 spans 13 residues. CDR1 is SGHAT, CDR2 FQNNGV, per germline. This chain's CDR3 is CAWSRLRLYEQYF.

The genes are TRBV7-4 and TRBJ2-5; checking the TCRdb D call of TRBD2 is not possible without DNA. Germline CDR1 is SGHVT and CDR2 is SQSDAQ. CDR3 length equals 16 residues. The CDR3 loop reads CASRAAGTSVEGTQYF. The entire variable domain, with the rest obtained from reference TRBV7-4 and TRBJ2-5, is as follows: GAGVSQSPRYKVAKRGRDVALRCDSISGHVTLYWYRQTLGQGSEVLTYSQSDAQRDKSGRPSGRFSAERPERSVSTLKIQRTEQGDSAVYLCASRAAGTSVEGTQYFGPGTRLLVL.

The chain links TRBV18 to TRBJ1-5. Germline CDR1 KGHSH, CDR2 LQKENI. The length of the CDR3 is 13 residues. This chain's CDR3 is CASSHGPNQPQHF.

The V and J genes are TRBV13 and TRBJ2-4; TCRdb indicates TRBD2, and absent DNA this call remains unverified. Looked up from germline, CDR1 is PRHDT and CDR2 is FYEKMQ (reference sequence). The CDR3 covers 13 residues. CDR3 region: CASSSGGPNIQYF.

This chain connects TRBV18 to TRBJ2-7. The CDR3 has 14 amino acids. From germline, CDR1 is KGHSH and CDR2 LQKENI. The CDR3 is CASSPPKYSYEQYF.

This sequence joins TRBV30 and TRBJ1-2. The germline V gene has CDR1 GTSNPN and CDR2 SVGIG (reference sequence). The CDR3 sequence is 12 residues long. The CDR3 here is CAWSSGSAGYTF.

The rearrangement joins TRBV11-3 to TRBJ2-7; no DNA is available, so the TRBD2 call from TCRdb remains unchecked. Per the germline V gene, CDR1 is SGHNT and CDR2 is YENEEA. The CDR3 length is 15 residues. The CDR3 loop reads CASSLEPTSGRKQYF.

The chain combines TRBV9 with TRBJ2-4; the D gene TCRdb calls, TRBD2, cannot be checked with no DNA. Germline CDR1 reads SGDLS; CDR2 reads YYNGEE. This CDR3 region has 12 residues. CDR3: CASSVGGGIQYF.

The rearrangement joins TRBV19 to TRBJ2-5. The germline V gene encodes CDR1 LNHDA and CDR2 SQIVND (reference sequence). The CDR3 length is 12 residues. The CDR3 sequence is CASSVRRETQYF.

V usage is TRBV6-5 and J usage is TRBJ2-2; the D gene TCRdb calls, TRBD2, cannot be checked with no DNA. Germline assignment: CDR1 MNHEY and CDR2 SVGAGI. The CDR3 spans 16 residues. The CDR3 reads CASRTRAGSSTGELFF.